Below are 31 T cell receptor beta chains sequenced from a single sample in a study of CD8 T cells in Susac syndrome. It was with random hexamers that about 0.45 to 1 ug RNA was reverse transcribed. One entry per CDR3 protein results from TCRdb running MiXCR on the immunoSEQ multiplex PCR reads. The data show roughly 150,000 distinct CDR3 sequences, around 93% seen once. Sequencing was carried out using CD8+ T cells from PBMCs. The receptors stem from a human donor with Susac syndrome.

The chain couples TRBV6-5 to TRBJ2-1; D is undetermined. The CDR3 is 14 amino acids. V lost 8 bases and J lost 5, with 16 bases in between. Germline V gene data show CDR1 as MNHEY and CDR2 as SVGAGI. The CDR3 spells CASHPSVAHNEQFF. The CDR3 DNA reads as TGTGCCAGCCACCCTTCAGTCGCCCACAATGAGCAGTTCTTC.

J is TRBJ2-1 and V is TRBV19; D is possibly TRBD2 (6 bases). This CDR3 comprises 17 residues. The germline V and J ends were trimmed by 3 bases and 3 bases, with 18 bases remaining between them. Germline values: CDR1 LNHDA, CDR2 SQIVND (reference sequence). The CDR3 DNA sequence: TGTGCCAGTAGTATGTCGGCGGGGCTAGCGCTCTACAATGAGCAGTTCTTC. It encodes CASSMSAGLALYNEQFF.

The chain is built from TRBV12-3 or TRBV12-4 and TRBJ2-1; 16 bases map to TRBD2. V lost 2 bases, J lost 5 bases, and 12 bases stayed unmatched. The CDR3 has 20 amino acids. This CDR3 reads CASSLLVRGTSGRADNEQFF. The CDR3 coding sequence is TGTGCCAGCAGTTTATTGGTCCGCGGGACTAGCGGGAGGGCCGACAATGAGCAGTTCTTC.

CDR3 sequence: CSASDKNEQFF. For the CDR3, the DNA is TGCAGTGCTAGTGACAAGAATGAGCAGTTCTTC. V and J are TRBV20-1 and TRBJ2-1, with unresolved D. The CDR3 has 11 amino acids. Trimming took off 3 bases at V and 7 bases at J, with 7 bases between the two ends. Germline CDR1 reads DFQATT; CDR2 reads SNEGSKA (reference sequence).

The table lists this clonotype with a count of one. The genes are TRBV20-1 and TRBJ2-7, with TRBD2 identical over 8 bases. CDR1 is DFQATT and CDR2 is SNEGSKA in the germline V gene (reference sequence). This CDR3 contains 12 residues. The ends lost 3 bases at V and 5 bases at J; junction bases unmatched: 3. CDR3 bases: TGCAGTGCTAGCGGGAGGGCCGACGAGCAGTACTTC. Amino acid sequence: CSASGRADEQYF.

The DNA of the CDR3 is TGTGCCTCCGGGACAGGGGGCCTTGGCTACACCTTC. It codes for CASGTGGLGYTF. The gene calls are TRBV9 and TRBJ1-2; 12 bases are a match to TRBD1. Per the germline V gene, CDR1 is SGDLS and CDR2 is YYNGEE. V shed 10 bases, J shed 7 bases, and the junction held 5 bases outside the gene matches. The CDR3 has 12 residues. Complete variable domain (other parts from reference TRBV9 and TRBJ1-2): DSGVTQTPKHLITATGQRVTLRCSPRSGDLSVYWYQQSLDQGLQFLIQYYNGEERAKGNILERFSAQQFPDLHSELNLSSLELGDSALYFCASGTGGLGYTFGSGTRLTVV.

The chain is built from TRBV28 and TRBJ1-4; D is unresolved. The CDR3 is 11 amino acids. Trimming left V 3 bases short and J 9 bases short, with 5 bases between. Germline values: CDR1 MDHEN, CDR2 SYDVKM. The CDR3 loop is CASSLGKKLFF. DNA of the CDR3: TGTGCCAGCAGTTTGGGTAAAAAACTGTTTTTT.

This chain uses TRBV4-1 with TRBJ1-1, with a possible D match to TRBD1 (5 bases). The CDR3 spans 15 residues. V was clipped by 2 bases and J by 10 bases, with 20 bases between them. CDR1 and CDR2 from the germline V gene are MGHRA and YSYEKL. This CDR3 reads CASSQSSGLPEGAFF. CDR3 DNA: TGCGCCAGCAGCCAATCATCGGGACTCCCGGAGGGAGCTTTCTTT.

The V call is TRBV19, the J call TRBJ2-2, with TRBD2 as a possible D gene (6 bases). Trimming took 8 bases from V and 7 from J, leaving 17 bases between them. This CDR3 has 14 residues. The germline V gene encodes CDR1 LNHDA and CDR2 SQIVND (reference sequence). The CDR3 DNA reads as TGTGCCAGTGGGAGGACAAACGGTGGCGGGGAGCTGTTTTTT. Protein product: CASGRTNGGGELFF.

The chain links TRBV27 to TRBJ2-7, with D perhaps matching TRBD2 (6 bases). Trimming cost V 5 bases and J 6 bases, with 23 bases left between them. CDR1 and CDR2 (germline): MNHEY, SMNVEV (reference sequence). The CDR3 spans 16 residues. This CDR3 is CASSLTSNPGFGEQYF. The CDR3 nucleotides read TGTGCCAGCAGTCTGACTAGTAACCCGGGGTTCGGCGAGCAGTACTTC.

The CDR3 spells CSARDSQGRNEQYF. CDR3 nucleotide sequence: TGCAGTGCTAGAGATAGTCAGGGGCGTAACGAGCAGTACTTC. The chain is built from TRBV20-1 and TRBJ2-7, with D maybe TRBD1 (6 bases). The CDR3 length is 14 residues. Trimming removed 0 bases at V and 5 bases at J, with 14 bases between. Per the germline V gene, CDR1 is DFQATT and CDR2 is SNEGSKA (reference sequence).

The chain couples TRBV7-8 to TRBJ2-1; D not certain. With 1 base removed from V and 4 bases from J, the gap between germline ends came to 11 bases. Germline V lookup: CDR1 SGHVS, CDR2 FQNEAQ. This CDR3 contains 15 residues. The CDR3 DNA reads TGTGCCAGCAGCTTAGGGAGAACCCCGTACAATGAGCAGTTCTTC. Translation gives CASSLGRTPYNEQFF.

V is TRBV20-1 and J is TRBJ2-7; possibly TRBD2 for D (5 bases). Germline CDR1 and CDR2: DFQATT and SNEGSKA (reference sequence). V gave up 4 bases and J gave up 0 bases, with 16 bases separating them. There are 15 residues in the CDR3. The CDR3 spells CSANPREGASYEQYF. As DNA, the CDR3 is TGCAGTGCTAACCCAAGAGAGGGAGCCTCCTACGAGCAGTACTTC.

This chain uses TRBV4-2 with TRBJ1-1, with TRBD1 matching 7 bases. The CDR3 is 13 amino acids. J was trimmed by 5 bases and V by 1 base; bases with no gene match: 1. Germline assignment: CDR1 LGHNA and CDR2 YNFKEQ. CDR3 nucleotide sequence: TGTGCCAGCAGCCAAGGCAGGGGGACTGAAGCTTTCTTT. Translating it yields CASSQGRGTEAFF.

The chain has TRBV18 and TRBJ2-1; TRBD1 might be the D (7 bases). The CDR3 runs to 13 residues. V lost 3 bases and J 9 bases, leaving 12 bases between the germline ends. Germline CDR1 and CDR2: KGHSH and LQKENI. The DNA for the CDR3 is TGTGCCAGCTCACCGCGGGACAGTGCTGAGCAGTTCTTC. This gives the protein CASSPRDSAEQFF. Together with reference TRBV18 and TRBJ2-1, the CDR3 gives the full variable domain: NAGVMQNPRHLVRRRGQEARLRCSPMKGHSHVYWYRQLPEEGLKFMVYLQKENIIDESGMPKERFSAEFPKEGPSILRIQQVVRGDSAAYFCASSPRDSAEQFFGPGTRLTVL.

This clonotype was recorded a few times. The chain combines TRBV27 with TRBJ2-3; 12 nucleotides align to TRBD2. The germline V gene has CDR1 MNHEY and CDR2 SMNVEV (reference sequence). The CDR3 sequence is 16 residues long. V was clipped by 3 bases and J by 2 bases; unmatched bases: 3. CDR3: CASSLRTSGNTDTQYF. CDR3 DNA: TGTGCCAGCAGTTTGCGGACTAGCGGGAACACAGATACGCAGTATTTT.

Comments on this clonotype: A read error may account for a junction end that differs from germline. The CDR3 DNA sequence: TGTGCTAGCAGCTTCCTAGCCGGCGGGGAGCTGTTTTTT. Translation gives CASSFLAGGELFF. The V call is TRBV7-7, the J call TRBJ2-2, with D possibly matching TRBD2 (5 bases). Germline-derived CDR1 and CDR2 are SSHAT and FNYEAQ (reference sequence). The CDR3 is 13 amino acids. The entire variable domain, with the rest obtained from reference TRBV7-7 and TRBJ2-2, is as follows: GAGVSQSPRYKVTKRGQDVTLRCDPISSHATLYWYQQALGQGPEFLTYFNYEAQPDKSGLPSDRFSAERPEGSISTLTIQRTEQRDSAMYRCASSFLAGGELFFGEGSRLTVL.

This chain links TRBV27 with TRBJ1-1; D gene ambiguous. Germline-derived CDR1 and CDR2 are MNHEY and SMNVEV (reference sequence). The V gene lost 6 bases and the J gene lost 0 bases, with 14 bases spanning the gap. CDR3 length equals 15 residues. CDR3 nucleotides: TGTGCCAGCAGCCGGACTAGGACGGTGAACACTGAAGCTTTCTTT. Amino acids: CASSRTRTVNTEAFF.

V gene TRBV27 combines with J gene TRBJ2-7; D is possibly TRBD1 (5 bases). V lost 1 base, J lost 5 bases, and 15 bases lay in between. CDR3 size: 15 residues. Germline CDR1 reads MNHEY; CDR2 reads SMNVEV (reference sequence). The CDR3 region is CASSLYPREGNEQYF. DNA of the CDR3: TGTGCCAGCAGTTTATACCCCAGGGAAGGCAACGAGCAGTACTTC.

The V call is TRBV7-3, the J call TRBJ2-3, with D maybe TRBD2 (6 bases). The CDR3 is 12 amino acids. V was pared by 8 bases and J by 1 base, with 7 bases between. CDR1 and CDR2 from the germline V gene are SGHTA and FQGTGA. This chain's CDR3 is CASSSGTDTQYF. The CDR3 nucleotides are TGTGCCAGCTCTAGCGGCACAGATACGCAGTATTTT.

The chain combines TRBV6-5 with TRBJ1-1, with 9 bases identical to TRBD1. The CDR3 spans 15 residues. The trim removed 0 bases at V and 5 bases at J, leaving 4 bases unmatched. Germline CDR1 and CDR2: MNHEY and SVGAGI. CDR3 in DNA: TGTGCCAGCAGTTACTCTAGGGACAGGGTTACTGAAGCTTTCTTT. It yields the protein CASSYSRDRVTEAFF.

This clonotype turned up a few times. The gene calls are TRBV6-1 and TRBJ2-5, with D possibly being TRBD2 (6 bases). In germline, CDR1 is MNHNS, CDR2 SASEGT. There are 16 residues in the CDR3. V was trimmed by 8 bases and J by 7 bases, leaving 26 bases between them. The CDR3 here is CASGVERVPGAVTQYF. The CDR3 DNA sequence: TGTGCCAGCGGGGTGGAGCGGGTCCCAGGCGCAGTGACCCAGTACTTC.

The V call is TRBV27, the J call TRBJ2-7; tentative D call: TRBD2 (6 bases). V dropped 4 bases and J dropped 1 base, with 14 bases sitting between them. This CDR3 has 15 amino acids. Germline V lookup: CDR1 MNHEY, CDR2 SMNVEV (reference sequence). CDR3 nucleotide sequence: TGTGCCAGCAGTTCATTCGGGGGAGAATCCTACGAGCAGTACTTC. Amino acid sequence: CASSSFGGESYEQYF.

The rearrangement uses TRBV27 and TRBJ2-7, with 7 bases matching TRBD2. V lost 9 bases, J lost 6 bases, and 5 bases stayed unmatched. The length of the CDR3 is 11 residues. Germline V gene sequence: CDR1 MNHEY, CDR2 SMNVEV (reference sequence). CDR3 region: CASQAGVEQYF. The CDR3 DNA reads as TGTGCCAGTCAGGCGGGGGTCGAGCAGTACTTC.

The rearrangement links TRBV10-3 to TRBJ1-2, with unresolved D. Trimming cost V 2 bases and J 4 bases, with 11 bases left between them. From germline, CDR1 is ENHRY and CDR2 SYGVKD. The CDR3 length is 14 residues. The DNA for the CDR3 is TGTGCCATCAGTGAGCCCGAGCAGATCTATGGCTACACCTTC. Translation gives CAISEPEQIYGYTF.

This sequence joins TRBV2 and TRBJ1-1; no definite D call. V was pared by 2 bases and J by 4 bases, with 8 bases between. The CDR3 runs to 13 residues. Looked up from germline, CDR1 is SNHLY and CDR2 is FYNNEI. As DNA, the CDR3 is TGTGCCAGCAGTGAAAGGGTGAGCACTGAAGCTTTCTTT. This translates into CASSERVSTEAFF.

The gene calls are TRBV28 and TRBJ2-5; D could derive from TRBD1 or TRBD2 (5 bases each). The CDR3 sequence is 14 residues long. V lost 4 bases and J lost 0, with 9 bases in between. Germline assignment: CDR1 MDHEN and CDR2 SYDVKM. CDR3: CASSWGRYQETQYF. CDR3 nucleotides: TGTGCCAGCAGTTGGGGACGCTACCAAGAGACCCAGTACTTC.

J is TRBJ1-2 and V is TRBV9; 8 bases match TRBD1. The CDR3 contains 15 residues. V shed 4 bases and J 4 bases; nucleotides not matched to a gene: 9. Germline V gene sequence: CDR1 SGDLS, CDR2 YYNGEE. The CDR3 loop is CASSLRGQDSYGYTF. CDR3 sequence (DNA): TGTGCCAGCAGCCTTAGGGGACAGGACTCCTATGGCTACACCTTC.

V usage is TRBV28 and J usage is TRBJ2-5; 10 bases map to TRBD2. The germline gives CDR1 MDHEN, CDR2 SYDVKM. Germline trimming cut 5 bases from V and 2 bases from J; bases unmatched to any gene: 8. The CDR3 loop spans 16 amino acids. CDR3 nucleotide sequence: TGTGCCAGCAGTCCCGGACTAGCGGAGATACAAGAGACCCAGTACTTC. It specifies CASSPGLAEIQETQYF.

V and J are TRBV29-1 and TRBJ2-7; 11 nucleotides line up with TRBD2. V lost 3 bases, J lost 3 bases, and 4 bases stayed unmatched. The germline CDR1 and CDR2 sequences are SQVTM and ANQGSEA. This CDR3 has 14 amino acids. The CDR3 loop is CSVEIAGGIYEQYF. Written as DNA, the CDR3 is TGCAGCGTTGAGATAGCGGGAGGGATCTACGAGCAGTACTTC.

The V and J genes are TRBV12-3 or TRBV12-4 and TRBJ2-1, with TRBD2 matching 9 bases. J gave up 1 base and V 6 bases, and 7 bases lay outside the gene matches. This CDR3 comprises 16 residues. The CDR3 nucleotides are TGTGCCAGCAGAATGACTAGCGGCCCTTCCTACAATGAGCAGTTCTTC. Amino acid sequence: CASRMTSGPSYNEQFF.